This T cell receptor beta chain was sequenced for a study of T cells in Graves' hyperthyroidism and ophthalmopathy. RNA transcripts were the template for amplifying TCR beta CDR3 regions. When the TCR CDR3 underwent first-round RT-PCR, the HTBI primer set was used. TCRdb reprocessed the multiplex PCR reads via MiXCR and lists one record per CDR3 protein. The table has some 760,000 distinct CDR3 sequences, less than 15% seen once. The V gene's germline CDR1 is MNHEY and CDR2 SVGAGI. Between the trimmed V and J ends, which lost 2 bases and 5 bases, there was a span of 12 bases. CDR3 size: 15 residues. This clonotype was seen more than once but under ten times.

The clonotype originates from a woman under 30 with Graves' hyperthyroidism. The chain is built from TRBV6-5 and TRBJ2-2; either TRBD1 or TRBD2 may fit D (6 bases each). Material: blood. CDR3 nucleotide sequence: TGTGCCAGCAGTTACCCTACAGGGAGGACCGGGGAGCTGTTTTTT. Its protein product is CASSYPTGRTGELFF.